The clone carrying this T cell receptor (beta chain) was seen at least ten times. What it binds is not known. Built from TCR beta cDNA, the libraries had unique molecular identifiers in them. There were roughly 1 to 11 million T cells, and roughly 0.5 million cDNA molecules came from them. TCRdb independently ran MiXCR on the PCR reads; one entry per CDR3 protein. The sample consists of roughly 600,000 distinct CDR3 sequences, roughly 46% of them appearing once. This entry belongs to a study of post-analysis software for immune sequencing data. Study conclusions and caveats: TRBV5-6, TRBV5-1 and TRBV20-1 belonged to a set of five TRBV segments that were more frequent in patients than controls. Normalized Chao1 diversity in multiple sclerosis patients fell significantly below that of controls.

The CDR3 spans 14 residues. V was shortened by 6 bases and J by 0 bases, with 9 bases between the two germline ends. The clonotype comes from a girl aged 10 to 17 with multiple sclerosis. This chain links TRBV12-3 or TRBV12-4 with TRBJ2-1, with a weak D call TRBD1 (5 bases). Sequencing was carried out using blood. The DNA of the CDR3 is TGTGCCAGCAGCCCAGGGCGCTCCTACAATGAGCAGTTCTTC. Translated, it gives CASSPGRSYNEQFF.